A selection of T cell receptor beta chains follows, all from one sample in a study of response to subunit inactivated influenza vaccine. TCRdb re-analysed the RT-PCR reads in MiXCR, keeping a single row per CDR3 protein. Among about 700,000 distinct CDR3 sequences, 14% were seen once, and the ten largest hold 5.5% to 7%. Sequenced material: PBMCs from blood, taken about 14 days before vaccination. The receptors here all came from a man in his forties or fifties who received an inactivated influenza vaccine. The CDR3 runs from the conserved cysteine through the conserved F or W. A D gene is named only where the DNA matches it firmly. Rows may omit the clone size; those that give it use once, few, many or a size class.

>NA|TRBJ1-1|NA|TRBV9
CASSPFDTEAFF
TGTGCCAGCAGCCCTTTCGACACTGAAGCTTTCTTT
>NA|TRBJ2-3|NA|TRBV28
CASSSDGGVTDTQYF
TGTGCCAGCAGTTCAGACGGGGGCGTCACAGATACGCAGTATTTT
>many|TRBJ1-5|NA|TRBV6-2/TRBV6-3
CASRSGGVGNQPQHF
TGTGCCAGCAGGAGCGGAGGGGTAGGCAATCAGCCCCAGCATTTT
>NA|TRBJ2-3|TRBD2|TRBV3-1
CASSFIAGGRTDTQYF
TGTGCCAGCAGCTTCATAGCGGGAGGCCGCACAGATACGCAGTATTTT
>NA|TRBJ2-3|TRBD2|TRBV20-1
CSARTSVGRTDTQYF
TGCAGTGCTCGCACTAGCGTCGGTAGGACAGATACGCAGTATTTT
>NA|TRBJ2-5|NA|TRBV9
CASSAPIGRLETLYF
TGTGCCAGCAGCGCTCCAATAGGACGTCTGGAGACCCTGTACTTC
>NA|TRBJ2-3|TRBD2|TRBV29-1
CSVAIRGGSSTDTQYF
TGCAGCGTGGCAATCCGGGGGGGCTCTAGCACAGATACGCAGTATTTT
>NA|TRBJ2-3|NA|TRBV14
CASSQEGGGSDTDTQYF
TGTGCCAGCAGCCAAGAAGGAGGGGGCTCCGACACAGATACGCAGTATTTT
>few|TRBJ2-1|TRBD2|TRBV7-2
CASSPPGGGVLEEQFF
TGTGCCAGCAGCCCGCCCGGGGGGGGTGTTTTGGAGGAGCAGTTCTTC
>few|TRBJ2-2|TRBD2|TRBV9
CASSRSGIAGELFF
TGTGCCAGCAGCCGTAGCGGGATTGCAGGGGAGCTGTTTTTT
>few|TRBJ2-4|NA|TRBV4-3
CASSPGVTPAKNIQYF
TGCGCCAGCAGCCCGGGGGTAACCCCAGCCAAAAACATTCAGTACTTC
>NA|TRBJ1-1|NA|TRBV20-1
CSAPPGAGTEAFF
TGCAGTGCGCCCCCCGGGGCTGGTACTGAAGCTTTCTTT
>few|TRBJ1-1|NA|TRBV4-1
CASSQDYSPSNLEAFF
TGCGCCAGCAGCCAAGATTATTCTCCCAGCAACCTTGAAGCTTTCTTT
>few|TRBJ2-3|TRBD2|TRBV5-1
CASSSSAGGSADTQYF
TGCGCCAGCAGCTCATCGGCGGGGGGGAGCGCAGATACGCAGTATTTT
>NA|TRBJ2-1|NA|TRBV5-1
CASSLHIRQPNEQFF
TGCGCCAGCAGCTTACATATACGACAGCCCAATGAGCAGTTCTTC
>few|TRBJ2-5|TRBD1|TRBV6-2/TRBV6-3
CASSNPDRVTQYF
TGTGCCAGCAGCAACCCCGACAGGGTTACCCAGTACTTC
>few|TRBJ2-7|NA|TRBV12-3/TRBV12-4
CASSLGGGAGEQYF
TGTGCCAGCAGTTTAGGAGGGGGGGCGGGTGAGCAGTACTTC
>NA|TRBJ1-2|NA|TRBV6-6
CASLQGTYGYTF
TGTGCCAGTTTACAGGGCACCTATGGCTACACCTTC
>few|TRBJ2-1|TRBD2|TRBV12-3/TRBV12-4
CASSFLLAPPSNEQFF
TGTGCCAGCAGTTTCCTACTAGCGCCCCCGAGTAATGAGCAGTTCTTC
>NA|TRBJ1-1|NA|TRBV4-1
CASSQSGPEEAFF
TGCGCCAGCAGCCAGTCCGGGCCGGAAGAAGCTTTCTTT
>NA|TRBJ1-5|TRBD1|TRBV10-1
CASLTGVGNQPQHF
TGCGCCAGCCTGACAGGGGTAGGAAATCAGCCCCAGCATTTT
>NA|TRBJ2-2|TRBD1|TRBV4-1
CASSQGRDRASTNTGELFF
TGCGCCAGCAGCCAAGGTCGGGACAGGGCTAGTACGAACACCGGGGAGCTGTTTTTT
>few|TRBJ2-1|NA|TRBV9
CASSVRAGTAYNEQFF
TGTGCCAGCAGCGTGAGAGCCGGGACCGCATACAATGAGCAGTTCTTC
>NA|TRBJ2-5|TRBD2|TRBV28
CASSHTLLAGVETQYF
TGTGCCAGCAGTCACACTTTACTAGCGGGAGTGGAGACCCAGTACTTC
>many|TRBJ2-1|TRBD2|TRBV6-1
CASSRTSGGSYNEQFF
TGTGCCAGCAGTCGGACTAGTGGGGGCTCCTACAATGAGCAGTTCTTC
>many|TRBJ2-5|NA|TRBV29-1
CSVEVGRSGTQETQYF
TGCAGCGTTGAAGTAGGCCGGTCTGGGACTCAAGAGACCCAGTACTTC
>NA|TRBJ1-2|TRBD1|TRBV6-2/TRBV6-3
CASSPGTGQSLGYGYTF
TGTGCCAGCAGTCCGGGGACAGGGCAATCTCTTGGCTATGGCTACACCTTC
>NA|TRBJ2-1|NA|TRBV28
CASTVAPYNEQFF
TGTGCCAGCACAGTGGCCCCCTACAATGAGCAGTTCTTC
>NA|TRBJ2-3|NA|TRBV29-1
CSVGGLSTDTQYF
TGCAGCGTTGGAGGGTTAAGCACAGATACGCAGTATTTT
>few|TRBJ1-2|NA|TRBV29-1
CSVVGTFYGYTF
TGCAGCGTTGTGGGGACCTTCTATGGCTACACCTTC
>many|TRBJ2-4|TRBD1|TRBV5-1
CASSQREQGFGNIQYF
TGCGCCAGCAGCCAAAGAGAACAGGGGTTTGGAAACATTCAGTACTTC
>few|TRBJ1-5|TRBD1|TRBV7-6
CASSPGQGLAQPQHF
TGTGCCAGCAGCCCCGGACAGGGGCTCGCTCAGCCCCAGCATTTT
>NA|TRBJ1-2|NA|TRBV11-3
CASSLEIGVNYGYTF
TGTGCCAGCAGCTTAGAGATTGGGGTTAACTATGGCTACACCTTC
>few|TRBJ2-7|NA|TRBV6-5
CASSYSSTGIAYEQYF
TGTGCCAGCAGTTACTCCTCTACAGGGATCGCCTACGAGCAGTACTTC
>few|TRBJ2-1|TRBD1|TRBV29-1
CSVEDPRTGSYNEQFF
TGCAGCGTTGAAGATCCGAGGACAGGGTCCTACAATGAGCAGTTCTTC
>few|TRBJ1-4|NA|TRBV4-3
CASSQDLGGNEKLFF
TGCGCCAGCAGCCAAGATCTTGGGGGGAATGAAAAACTGTTTTTT
>NA|TRBJ2-5|TRBD2|TRBV12-3/TRBV12-4
CASSRSGTSVQETQYF
TGTGCCAGCAGCAGAAGCGGGACTAGCGTCCAAGAGACCCAGTACTTC
>NA|TRBJ2-1|TRBD2|TRBV7-9
CASSTLTGTSGRNEQFF
TGTGCCAGCAGCACCTTGACCGGGACTAGCGGTAGAAATGAGCAGTTCTTC
>NA|TRBJ2-1|TRBD1|TRBV10-3
CAISHPGDRGGYNEQFF
TGTGCCATCAGTCACCCAGGGGACAGGGGTGGGTACAATGAGCAGTTCTTC
>many|TRBJ1-1|TRBD1|TRBV29-1
CSATLGYQTGSTEAFF
TGCAGCGCCACCTTAGGATACCAGACAGGGTCCACTGAAGCTTTCTTT
>NA|TRBJ2-2|TRBD1|TRBV20-1
CSAKTGVGGELFF
TGCAGTGCTAAGACAGGGGTCGGCGGGGAGCTGTTTTTT
>NA|TRBJ2-2|NA|TRBV6-5
CASSYAYGELFF
TGTGCCAGCAGTTACGCCTACGGGGAGCTGTTTTTT
>NA|TRBJ1-1|NA|TRBV10-3
CAIRGPPEGLSNTEAFF
TGTGCCATCAGGGGCCCCCCAGAAGGACTCTCGAACACTGAAGCTTTCTTT
>NA|TRBJ2-7|TRBD1|TRBV7-9
CASSPGRRGSYEQYF
TGTGCCAGCAGCCCCGGGCGCAGGGGGTCCTACGAGCAGTACTTC
>once|TRBJ2-3|TRBD1|TRBV5-1
CASSLQGPEGTQYF
TGCGCCAGCAGCCTACAGGGGCCGGAAGGTACGCAGTATTTT
>many|TRBJ2-5|TRBD2|TRBV24-1
CATSDSPPGGETQYF
TGTGCCACCAGTGATTCCCCACCGGGGGGAGAGACCCAGTACTTC
>few|TRBJ1-1|TRBD1|TRBV4-1
CASSRDRGMGGTEAFF
TGCGCCAGCAGCCGTGACAGGGGAATGGGGGGGACTGAAGCTTTCTTT
>few|TRBJ2-1|NA|TRBV7-2
CASSAWGGPGSEQFF
TGTGCCAGCAGCGCCTGGGGAGGTCCAGGGAGTGAGCAGTTCTTC
>few|TRBJ1-5|NA|TRBV15
CATSRAGGVGNQPQHF
TGTGCCACCAGCAGAGCGGGAGGGGTTGGCAATCAGCCCCAGCATTTT